The 30 T cell receptor beta chains reported below all come from one sample, sequenced in a study of CD8 T cells in Susac syndrome. RNA in amounts of roughly 0.5 to 1 ug was reverse transcribed with random hexamers. TCRdb ran MiXCR on the immunoSEQ multiplex PCR reads and lists one entry per CDR3 protein. The data show some 400,000 distinct CDR3 sequences, more than 70% seen once. The sequenced material came from CD8+ T cells from PBMCs. Every receptor here comes from a human donor with multiple sclerosis.

Only one count was recorded for this clonotype. The chain joins TRBV30 to TRBJ2-6; D gene ambiguous. Trimming removed 1 base from V and 2 bases from J, with 6 bases in between. The V gene's germline CDR1 is GTSNPN and CDR2 SVGIG (reference sequence). CDR3 size: 14 residues. DNA for the CDR3: TGTGCCTGGAGTGCACCAACTGGGGCCAACGTCCTGACTTTC. Amino acids: CAWSAPTGANVLTF.

This clonotype was recorded a few times. This rearrangement joins TRBV27 to TRBJ2-7, with D uncertain. The ends were cut back, 4 bases at V and 2 bases at J, with 9 bases in the middle. The germline V gene has CDR1 MNHEY and CDR2 SMNVEV (reference sequence). The CDR3 totals 13 residues. The CDR3 loop reads CASSSGATYEQYF. Here the CDR3 DNA reads TGTGCCAGCAGTTCGGGTGCGACCTACGAGCAGTACTTC.

The chain links TRBV19 to TRBJ1-2, with 7 bases fitting TRBD1. Germline V gene sequence: CDR1 LNHDA, CDR2 SQIVND (reference sequence). The CDR3 covers 16 residues. V lost 5 bases and J lost 1; bases outside the gene matches: 10. CDR3 sequence (DNA): TGTGCCAGTAGTCTCGGTGGGGACAGACTTAACTATGGCTACACCTTC. Amino acid sequence: CASSLGGDRLNYGYTF.

This clonotype was picked up a small number of times. The chain combines TRBV30 with TRBJ1-1; tentative D call: TRBD1 (6 bases). From germline, CDR1 is GTSNPN and CDR2 SVGIG (reference sequence). V shed 0 bases and J shed 6 bases, with 11 bases lying between them. This CDR3 is 13 amino acids long. CDR3 nucleotide sequence: TGTGCCTGGAGTGTTGGGGGGGCGGCTGAAGCTTTCTTT. Translated, it gives CAWSVGGAAEAFF.

This chain joins TRBV20-1 and TRBJ2-7, with 7 nucleotides matching TRBD1. CDR1 is DFQATT, CDR2 SNEGSKA, per germline (reference sequence). The CDR3 loop spans 13 amino acids. The junction had 6 bases not matched to a gene; V was cut back by 1 base and J by 6 bases. DNA of the CDR3: TGCAGTGCTAGAGGAGGGACAGAGTTCGAGCAGTACTTC. This encodes CSARGGTEFEQYF.

CDR3 protein: CASSFQTDQPQHF. CDR3 nucleotide sequence: TGTGCCAGCAGCTTCCAGACGGATCAGCCCCAGCATTTT. The chain recombines TRBV7-9 with TRBJ1-5; no clear D gene. CDR1 SEHNR and CDR2 FQNEAQ come from the germline V gene (reference sequence). The CDR3 is 13 residues long. V was trimmed by 3 bases and J by 5 bases, leaving 8 bases between them.

The genes are TRBV7-9 and TRBJ2-1; TRBD1 matches at 9 bases. The CDR3 covers 16 residues. In germline, CDR1 is SEHNR, CDR2 FQNEAQ (reference sequence). V was pared by 9 bases and J by 5 bases, with 14 bases of the junction left unmatched. In nucleotides, the CDR3 is TGTGCCAGGGAACCCCAAGACAGGGGGTTCGACAATGAGCAGTTCTTC. Encoded protein: CAREPQDRGFDNEQFF.

In its sample, this clonotype was seen a few times. DNA for the CDR3: TGTGCCAGCAGTTACTGGTCGGACGATTCTGGAAACACCATATATTTT. Translated, it gives CASSYWSDDSGNTIYF. This chain links TRBV6-5 with TRBJ1-3; D call uncertain. V dropped 1 base and J dropped 1 base, with 11 bases sitting between them. This CDR3 has 16 residues. CDR1 is MNHEY and CDR2 is SVGAGI in the germline V gene.

V gene TRBV27 combines with J gene TRBJ2-7; D remains unclear. The germline CDR1 and CDR2 sequences are MNHEY and SMNVEV (reference sequence). Trimming shortened V by 0 bases and J by 4 bases, and 7 bases separated the two germline ends. CDR3 length: 13 amino acids. The CDR3 is CASSLSRAYEQYF. The DNA of the CDR3 is TGTGCCAGCAGTTTATCTAGGGCTTACGAGCAGTACTTC.

This chain links TRBV20-1 with TRBJ2-1, with 9 nucleotides matching TRBD2. J was trimmed by 0 bases and V by 0 bases; bases with no gene match: 6. The CDR3 totals 17 residues. The germline CDR1 and CDR2 sequences are DFQATT and SNEGSKA (reference sequence). CDR3 residues: CSARDSGREGSYNEQFF. CDR3 DNA: TGCAGTGCTAGAGATTCTGGGCGGGAGGGCTCCTACAATGAGCAGTTCTTC.

A word on this clonotype: A read error may produce the germline difference seen at one junction end. This rearrangement joins TRBV27 to TRBJ1-2; tentative D call: TRBD1 (6 bases). This CDR3 contains 14 residues. Germline-derived CDR1 and CDR2 are MNHEY and SMNVEV (reference sequence). The CDR3 sequence: CASSEVDSNYGCTF. The CDR3, as DNA: TGTGCCAGCAGCGAGGTGGACAGCAACTATGGCTGCACCTTC.

The gene calls are TRBV5-1 and TRBJ2-2; 9 bases are shared with TRBD2. This CDR3 has 16 amino acids. After removal of 1 base from V and 5 bases from J, the junction contained 6 bases not matched to a gene. Germline CDR1 is SGHRS and CDR2 is YFSETQ. The CDR3 sequence is CASSLPSGIETGELFF. The CDR3 DNA reads TGCGCCAGCAGCTTGCCTAGCGGGATAGAAACCGGGGAGCTGTTTTTT. The full variable domain, its missing parts supplied by reference TRBV5-1 and TRBJ2-2, is KAGVTQTPRYLIKTRGQQVTLSCSPISGHRSVSWYQQTPGQGLQFLFEYFSETQRNKGNFPGRFSGRQFSNSRSEMNVSTLELGDSALYLCASSLPSGIETGELFFGEGSRLTVL.

The chain uses TRBV6-5 and TRBJ1-1; 12 nucleotides align to TRBD1. The germline V gene encodes CDR1 MNHEY and CDR2 SVGAGI. The CDR3 length is 19 residues. Trimming removed 4 bases from V and 1 base from J; junction bases left unmatched: 13. The CDR3 loop reads CASSWTLPGQGAKNTEAFF. In nucleotides, the CDR3 is TGTGCCAGCAGTTGGACCTTACCGGGACAGGGGGCGAAGAACACTGAAGCTTTCTTT.

CDR3 sequence (DNA): TGTGCCACTCGGACAGGGGGAATTCAGTACTTC. This gives the protein CATRTGGIQYF. V is TRBV27 and J is TRBJ2-4; the match to TRBD1 covers 10 bases. The CDR3 runs 11 residues. The junction had 4 bases not matched to a gene; V was cut back by 10 bases and J by 10 bases. Germline CDR1 MNHEY, CDR2 SMNVEV (reference sequence).

The chain carries TRBV19 and TRBJ2-6; D call uncertain. The CDR3 loop spans 19 amino acids. The V end was cut by 4 bases, the J end by 5 bases, with 24 bases between. Germline CDR1 and CDR2: LNHDA and SQIVND (reference sequence). The CDR3 loop reads CASSTKSTKSQSRANVLTF. Here the CDR3 DNA reads TGTGCCAGTAGTACGAAATCGACAAAATCACAAAGTCGGGCCAACGTCCTGACTTTC. Together with reference TRBV19 and TRBJ2-6, the CDR3 gives the full variable domain: DGGITQSPKYLFRKEGQNVTLSCEQNLNHDAMYWYRQDPGQGLRLIYYSQIVNDFQKGDIAEGYSVSREKKESFPLTVTSAQKNPTAFYLCASSTKSTKSQSRANVLTFGAGSRLTVL.

The V gene is TRBV10-3, the J gene TRBJ1-1, with a possible D match to TRBD1 (5 bases). This CDR3 comprises 12 residues. V was shortened by 9 bases and J by 1 base, with 9 bases between the two germline ends. Germline loops: CDR1 ENHRY, CDR2 SYGVKD. DNA for the CDR3: TGTGCCATGGGGCCGGAGAACACTGAAGCTTTCTTT. The encoded protein is CAMGPENTEAFF.

The chain uses TRBV14 and TRBJ1-3; D gene unclear. This CDR3 spans 15 amino acids. The germline V gene encodes CDR1 SGHDN and CDR2 FVKESK. Trimming removed 0 bases from V and 4 bases from J, with 10 bases in between. CDR3 sequence reads: CASSQERQPGNTIYF. As DNA, the CDR3 is TGTGCCAGCAGCCAAGAGCGGCAGCCGGGAAACACCATATATTTT.

The chain recombines TRBV19 with TRBJ1-1; no definite D call. The CDR3 contains 12 residues. The V gene lost 7 bases and the J gene lost 4 bases, with 10 bases spanning the gap. CDR1 and CDR2 from the germline V gene are LNHDA and SQIVND (reference sequence). The CDR3 reads CASIRGSTEAFF. In DNA form, the CDR3 reads TGTGCCAGTATCCGAGGGAGCACTGAAGCTTTCTTT. Full variable domain (remainder filled in from reference TRBV19 and TRBJ1-1): DGGITQSPKYLFRKEGQNVTLSCEQNLNHDAMYWYRQDPGQGLRLIYYSQIVNDFQKGDIAEGYSVSREKKESFPLTVTSAQKNPTAFYLCASIRGSTEAFFGQGTRLTVV.

The chain uses TRBV20-1 and TRBJ1-5; 7 nucleotides line up with TRBD1. V lost 3 bases, J lost 0 bases, and 20 bases stayed unmatched. The CDR3 has 20 amino acids. Germline assignment: CDR1 DFQATT and CDR2 SNEGSKA (reference sequence). The CDR3 is CSARTGSSGLGLHSNQPQHF. The CDR3 DNA reads TGCAGTGCTAGGACAGGGAGCTCTGGTTTAGGTCTTCATAGCAATCAGCCCCAGCATTTT.

This chain uses TRBV10-3 with TRBJ1-2; no reliable D call. Deletions cut 8 bases from V and 11 bases from J, with 12 bases between. The length of the CDR3 is 10 residues. Looked up from germline, CDR1 is ENHRY and CDR2 is SYGVKD. The CDR3 coding sequence is TGTGCCATCTACGCGGACGGTTACACCTTC. Translation gives CAIYADGYTF.

The chain carries TRBV6-1 and TRBJ2-7; D gene unclear. Between the trimmed V and J ends, which lost 2 bases and 3 bases, there was a span of 8 bases. Germline V gene data show CDR1 as MNHNS and CDR2 as SASEGT. The CDR3 is 13 residues long. CDR3 loop: CASSETTVYEQYF. CDR3 bases: TGTGCCAGCAGTGAAACGACTGTCTACGAGCAGTACTTC.

The rearrangement links TRBV7-9 to TRBJ1-2; D is ambiguous. Trimming took 1 base from V and 6 from J, leaving 6 bases between them. CDR1 is SEHNR, CDR2 FQNEAQ, per germline (reference sequence). The CDR3 is 12 amino acids. This chain's CDR3 is CASSLGRNGYTF. The CDR3 coding sequence is TGTGCCAGCAGCTTAGGAAGGAATGGCTACACCTTC.

This clonotype was seen just once. The genes are TRBV30 and TRBJ2-7, with 8 bases matching TRBD1. V was pared by 3 bases and J by 4 bases, with 8 bases of the junction left unmatched. Germline V CDR1 and CDR2: GTSNPN, SVGIG (reference sequence). This CDR3 is 14 amino acids long. This CDR3 is CAWRFGQGIYEQYF. In nucleotides, the CDR3 is TGTGCCTGGAGATTCGGACAGGGAATTTACGAGCAGTACTTC.

The chain combines TRBV10-3 with TRBJ1-5; possibly TRBD1 for D (6 bases). The CDR3 extends over 15 amino acids. V lost 5 bases, J lost 3 bases, and 14 bases lay in between. Germline V lookup: CDR1 ENHRY, CDR2 SYGVKD. CDR3 sequence reads: CAISTLGGDNQPQHF. The CDR3 nucleotides read TGTGCCATCAGTACCCTAGGGGGGGACAATCAGCCCCAGCATTTT.

The chain is built from TRBV3-1 and TRBJ2-1; no clear D. V lost 3 bases and J 8 bases, leaving 5 bases between the germline ends. CDR1 and CDR2 (germline): LGHDT, YNNKEL (reference sequence). The CDR3 consists of 11 residues. CDR3 in DNA: TGTGCCAGCAGCCACGCCCATGAGCAGTTCTTC. Its translation: CASSHAHEQFF.

This rearrangement joins TRBV24-1 to TRBJ2-1; unclear D gene. Germline CDR1 reads KGHDR; CDR2 reads SFDVKD. The CDR3 length is 14 residues. With 3 bases removed from V and 6 bases from J, the gap between germline ends came to 11 bases. This chain's CDR3 is CATSDPQLPNEQFF. In DNA, the CDR3 is TGTGCCACCAGTGATCCCCAATTGCCCAATGAGCAGTTCTTC.

The chain is built from TRBV4-1 and TRBJ2-3; a possible D gene is TRBD2 (7 bases). The CDR3 totals 16 residues. Trimming removed 4 bases from V and 3 bases from J, with 17 bases in between. Germline CDR1 reads MGHRA; CDR2 reads YSYEKL. For the CDR3, the DNA is TGCGCCAGCAGCCCTCATCGGGGGGCGAGGACAGATACGCAGTATTTT. It yields the protein CASSPHRGARTDTQYF.

The chain employs TRBV28 and TRBJ2-7, with 9 bases matching TRBD1. With V trimmed by 3 bases and J by 6 bases, 6 bases remained unmatched. CDR3 size: 14 residues. Germline V gene lookup returns CDR1 MDHEN and CDR2 SYDVKM. Here the CDR3 reads CASSFRTGEVEQYF. In nucleotides, the CDR3 is TGTGCCAGCAGTTTTAGGACAGGGGAAGTCGAGCAGTACTTC.

The chain joins TRBV27 to TRBJ1-1; 7 bases map to TRBD1. Germline-derived CDR1 and CDR2 are MNHEY and SMNVEV (reference sequence). This CDR3 is 12 amino acids long. The J segment lost 11 bases and the V segment lost 4 bases, leaving 7 bases of the junction unmatched. The DNA of the CDR3 is TGTGCCAGCAGTTATACCGGGACAGCGGCTTTCTTT. This gives the protein CASSYTGTAAFF.

The chain uses TRBV4-1 and TRBJ2-7, with a possible D match to TRBD1 (5 bases). V gave up 0 bases and J gave up 0 bases, with 9 bases separating them. CDR1 is MGHRA, CDR2 YSYEKL, per germline. CDR3 size: 15 residues. CDR3 nucleotide sequence: TGCGCCAGCAGCCAAGAATTCAGGGTCTCCTACGAGCAGTACTTC. This encodes CASSQEFRVSYEQYF.